This is a list of T cell receptor beta chains from one sample in a study of T cell repertoires in cytomegalovirus infection. TCRdb independently ran MiXCR on the reads; one entry per CDR3 protein. The table includes about 900,000 distinct CDR3 sequences, about a third detected once. For these TCRs, the target antigens are not known. The sequences come from cultured CD8+ T cells from PBMCs, collected from culture after CMV antigen stimulation. Receptor source: a human donor in good health (CMV status not recorded). Some clones in this sample may be carry-over from other donors' samples. Each CDR3 is given with its conserved first and last residue. D genes are given only for firm matches. Expanded clones are given a class, and other clones once, few, many or no size at all.

clone size | J gene | D gene | V gene | CDR3 protein | CDR3 DNA
NA | TRBJ2-1 | NA | TRBV15 | CATSRDIGEQFF | TGTGCCACCAGCAGAGATATAGGAGAGCAGTTCTTC
few | TRBJ1-2 | NA | TRBV10-3 | CAITSGGVDNYGYTF | TGTGCCATCACCTCGGGAGGGGTGGATAACTATGGCTACACCTTC
many | TRBJ2-5 | NA | TRBV27 | CASSLDSGETQYF | TGTGCCAGCAGCTTAGATTCAGGGGAGACCCAGTACTTC
NA | TRBJ2-1 | NA | TRBV4-1 | CASSQEVGGGRYNEQFF | TGCGCCAGCAGCCAAGAGGTGGGGGGGGGGCGTTACAATGAGCAGTTCTTC
NA | TRBJ2-1 | TRBD2 | TRBV19 | CASSKLRGGWDEQFF | TGTGCCAGTAGTAAACTTCGGGGAGGGTGGGATGAGCAGTTCTTC
NA | TRBJ2-7 | TRBD2 | TRBV6-6 | CASTGLFSGGAEDEQYF | TGTGCCAGCACCGGATTGTTTAGCGGGGGGGCGGAGGACGAGCAGTACTTC
once | TRBJ1-1 | TRBD1 | TRBV5-1 | CASTRQGRDTEAFF | TGCGCCAGCACGAGACAGGGGAGGGACACTGAAGCTTTCTTT
NA | TRBJ1-6 | NA | TRBV7-9 | CASSSGPTTNNSPLHF | TGTGCCAGCAGCTCCGGGCCTACCACTAATAATTCACCCCTCCACTTT
NA | TRBJ2-5 | TRBD2 | TRBV24-1 | CATSGGVQETQYF | TGTGCCACCAGCGGGGGGGTTCAAGAGACCCAGTACTTC
NA | TRBJ2-1 | TRBD2 | TRBV5-6 | CASSLKSRGGFYNEQFF | TGTGCCAGCAGCTTGAAATCGCGGGGGGGCTTCTACAATGAGCAGTTCTTC
few | TRBJ2-5 | NA | TRBV7-9 | CASSSDLSRETQYF | TGTGCCAGCAGCTCGGACCTCTCGCGAGAGACCCAGTACTTC
NA | TRBJ1-6 | TRBD1 | TRBV7-2 | CASSLGGDRALKYNSPLHF | TGTGCCAGCAGCTTAGGGGGGGACAGGGCCCTAAAGTATAATTCACCCCTCCACTTT
NA | TRBJ2-5 | TRBD2 | TRBV9 | CASSPGGTSGRGTQYF | TGTGCCAGCAGCCCAGGCGGTACTAGCGGCCGGGGGACCCAGTACTTC
few | TRBJ2-1 | TRBD2 | TRBV4-3 | CASSQVSAGGPDNEQFF | TGCGCCAGCAGCCAAGTGTCTGCGGGGGGGCCTGACAATGAGCAGTTCTTC
few | TRBJ2-2 | NA | TRBV12-3/TRBV12-4 | CASSLALRISYTGELFF | TGTGCCAGCAGTTTAGCGCTGAGAATCTCCTACACCGGGGAGCTGTTTTTT
few | TRBJ2-1 | TRBD2 | TRBV9 | CASSVVIGPGGEQFF | TGTGCCAGCAGCGTAGTGATCGGGCCGGGAGGTGAGCAGTTCTTC
few | TRBJ1-1 | NA | TRBV12-3/TRBV12-4 | CASRTPGRGVNTEAFF | TGTGCCAGCAGGACCCCAGGGAGGGGGGTGAACACTGAAGCTTTCTTT